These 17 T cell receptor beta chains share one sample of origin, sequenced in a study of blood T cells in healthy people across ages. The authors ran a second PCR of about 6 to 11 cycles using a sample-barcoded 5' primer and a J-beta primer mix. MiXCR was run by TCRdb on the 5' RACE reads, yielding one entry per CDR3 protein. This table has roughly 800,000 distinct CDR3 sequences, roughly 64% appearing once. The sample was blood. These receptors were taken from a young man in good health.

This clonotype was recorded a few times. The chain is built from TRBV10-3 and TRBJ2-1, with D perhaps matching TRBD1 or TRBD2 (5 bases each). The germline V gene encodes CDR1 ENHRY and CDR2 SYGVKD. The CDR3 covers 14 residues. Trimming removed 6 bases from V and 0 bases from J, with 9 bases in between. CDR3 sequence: CAIRGVYSYNEQFF. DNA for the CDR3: TGTGCCATCAGGGGGGTGTACTCCTACAATGAGCAGTTCTTC.

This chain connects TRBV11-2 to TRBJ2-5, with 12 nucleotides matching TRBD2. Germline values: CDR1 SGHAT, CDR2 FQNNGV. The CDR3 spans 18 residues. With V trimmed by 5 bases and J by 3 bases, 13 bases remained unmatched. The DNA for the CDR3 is TGTGCCAGCAGCCTTTCCCGGACTAGCGGGAAGTCGGAAGAGACCCAGTACTTC. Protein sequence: CASSLSRTSGKSEETQYF.

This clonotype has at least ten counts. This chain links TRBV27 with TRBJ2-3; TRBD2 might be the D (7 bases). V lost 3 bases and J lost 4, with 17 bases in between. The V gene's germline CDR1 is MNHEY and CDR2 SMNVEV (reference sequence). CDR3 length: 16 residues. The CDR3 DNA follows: TGTGCCAGCAGTTTGAGCCCGGGGGGCCACGCAGATACGCAGTATTTT. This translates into CASSLSPGGHADTQYF.

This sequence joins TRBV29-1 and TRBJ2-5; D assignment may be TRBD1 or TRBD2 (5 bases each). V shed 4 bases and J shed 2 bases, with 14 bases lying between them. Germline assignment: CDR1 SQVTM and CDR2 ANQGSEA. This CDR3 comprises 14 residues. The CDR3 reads CSVVGDSPQETQYF. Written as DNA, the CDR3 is TGCAGCGTTGTGGGGGATAGCCCTCAAGAGACCCAGTACTTC.

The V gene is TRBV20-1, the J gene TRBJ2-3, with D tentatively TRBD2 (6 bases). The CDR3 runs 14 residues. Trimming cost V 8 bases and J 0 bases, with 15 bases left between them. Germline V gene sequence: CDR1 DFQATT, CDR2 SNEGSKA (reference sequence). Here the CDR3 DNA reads TGCAGTTCTATGCGGGACTCGAGCACAGATACGCAGTATTTT. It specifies CSSMRDSSTDTQYF.

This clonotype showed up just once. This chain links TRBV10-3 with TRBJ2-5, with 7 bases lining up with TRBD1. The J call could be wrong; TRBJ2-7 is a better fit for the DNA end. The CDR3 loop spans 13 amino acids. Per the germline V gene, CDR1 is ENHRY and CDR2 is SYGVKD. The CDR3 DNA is TGTGCCATCAACCTCGACAGGGCCTACGAGCAGTACTTC. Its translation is CAINLDRAYEQYF.

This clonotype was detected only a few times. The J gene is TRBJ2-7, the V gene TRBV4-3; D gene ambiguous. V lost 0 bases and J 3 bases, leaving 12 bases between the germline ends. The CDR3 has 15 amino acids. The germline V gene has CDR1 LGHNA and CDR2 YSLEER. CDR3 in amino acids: CASSQDKDPNYEQYF. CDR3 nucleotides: TGCGCCAGCAGCCAAGATAAGGACCCAAACTACGAGCAGTACTTC.

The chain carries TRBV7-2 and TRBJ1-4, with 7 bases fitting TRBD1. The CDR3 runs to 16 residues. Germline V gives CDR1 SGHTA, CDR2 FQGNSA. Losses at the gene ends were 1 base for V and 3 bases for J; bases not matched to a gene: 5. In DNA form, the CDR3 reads TGTGCCAGCAGCTTAGGACCCGGGACAGCTAATGAAAAACTGTTTTTT. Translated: CASSLGPGTANEKLFF. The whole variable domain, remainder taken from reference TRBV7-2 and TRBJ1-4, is GAGVSQSPSNKVTEKGKDVELRCDPISGHTALYWYRQSLGQGLEFLIYFQGNSAPDKSGLPSDRFSAERTGGSVSTLTIQRTQQEDSAVYLCASSLGPGTANEKLFFGSGTQLSVL.

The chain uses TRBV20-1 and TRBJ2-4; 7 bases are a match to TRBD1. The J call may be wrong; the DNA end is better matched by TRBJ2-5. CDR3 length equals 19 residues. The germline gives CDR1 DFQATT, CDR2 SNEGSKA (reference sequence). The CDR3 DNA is TGCAGTGCACGCACAGACCGACAGGGCAATCTCTTATCGGCGGAGACCCAGTACTTC. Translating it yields CSARTDRQGNLLSAETQYF.

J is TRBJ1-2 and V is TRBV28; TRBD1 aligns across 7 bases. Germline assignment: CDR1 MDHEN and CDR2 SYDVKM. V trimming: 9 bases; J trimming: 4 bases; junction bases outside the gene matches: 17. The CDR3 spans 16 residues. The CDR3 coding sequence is TGTGCCAGTAGAGACTCCGGACAGGCCGGCGGCTATGGCTACACCTTC. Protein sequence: CASRDSGQAGGYGYTF.

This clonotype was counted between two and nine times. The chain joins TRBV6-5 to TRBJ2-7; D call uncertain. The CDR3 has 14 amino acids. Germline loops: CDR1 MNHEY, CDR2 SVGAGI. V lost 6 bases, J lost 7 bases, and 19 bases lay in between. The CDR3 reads CASRPQAEAWEQYF. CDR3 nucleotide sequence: TGTGCCAGCAGACCTCAGGCCGAGGCGTGGGAGCAGTACTTC.

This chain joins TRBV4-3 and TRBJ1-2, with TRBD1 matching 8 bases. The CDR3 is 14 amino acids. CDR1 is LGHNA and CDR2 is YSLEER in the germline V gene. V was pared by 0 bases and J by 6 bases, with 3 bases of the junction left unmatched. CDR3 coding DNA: TGCGCCAGCAGCCAAGAGACAGGGGTGGATGGCTACACCTTC. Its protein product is CASSQETGVDGYTF.

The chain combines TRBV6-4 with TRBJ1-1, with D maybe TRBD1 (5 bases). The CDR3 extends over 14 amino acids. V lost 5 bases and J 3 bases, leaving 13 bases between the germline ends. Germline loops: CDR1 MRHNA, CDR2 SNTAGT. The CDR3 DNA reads TGTGCCAGCAGTTCAGGGAGGGGCTACACTGAAGCTTTCTTT. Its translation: CASSSGRGYTEAFF.

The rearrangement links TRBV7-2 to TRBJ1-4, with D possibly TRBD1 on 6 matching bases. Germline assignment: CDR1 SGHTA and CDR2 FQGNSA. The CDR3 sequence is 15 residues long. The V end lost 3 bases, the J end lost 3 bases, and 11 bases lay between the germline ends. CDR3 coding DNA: TGTGCCAGCAGCTTTTCCGGACAGCCTAATGAAAAACTGTTTTTT. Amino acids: CASSFSGQPNEKLFF.

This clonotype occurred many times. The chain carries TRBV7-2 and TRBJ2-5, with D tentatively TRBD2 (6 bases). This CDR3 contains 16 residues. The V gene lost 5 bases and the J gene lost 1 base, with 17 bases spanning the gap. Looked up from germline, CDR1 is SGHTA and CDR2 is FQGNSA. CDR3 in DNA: TGTGCCAGCAGCCAAAGCAGGGTGCGGGGCCAAGAGACCCAGTACTTC. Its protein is CASSQSRVRGQETQYF.

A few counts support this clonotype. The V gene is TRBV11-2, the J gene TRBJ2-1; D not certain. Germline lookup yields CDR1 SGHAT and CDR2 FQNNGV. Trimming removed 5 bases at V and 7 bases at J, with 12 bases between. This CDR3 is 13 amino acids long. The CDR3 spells CASSVPRYNEQFF. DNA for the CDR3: TGTGCCAGCAGCGTACCCAGGTATAATGAGCAGTTCTTC.

DNA of the CDR3: TGTGCCAGCAGCTCCCCGGCAGAGATCCTCTACGAGCAGTACTTC. This encodes CASSSPAEILYEQYF. The chain recombines TRBV7-2 with TRBJ2-7; D is ambiguous. V was shortened by 4 bases and J by 3 bases, with 16 bases between the two germline ends. Germline CDR1 and CDR2: SGHTA and FQGNSA. CDR3 length: 15 residues.